This TCR beta chain was retrieved from a study of blood T cell repertoires in COVID-19. The CDR3 length is 17 residues. The germline V gene has CDR1 PRHDT and CDR2 FYEKMQ (reference sequence). J gave up 5 bases and V 5 bases, and 14 bases lay outside the gene matches. Profiled with immunoSEQ multiplex PCR; TCRdb holds only in-frame clones, not every one. The sample holds 150,000 to 200,000 clones, approximately 86% seen once. The source is a man in his fifties or sixties with active or convalescent COVID-19. The chain employs TRBV13 and TRBJ2-7; 11 nucleotides align to TRBD1. Material for sequencing was peripheral blood. CDR3 DNA: TGTGCCAGCAGCCCCCGCCGGGACAGGGGGTTAGGAGACGAGCAGTACTTC. Protein: CASSPRRDRGLGDEQYF.